The TCR beta chain under discussion was sequenced for a study of shared clonotypes between healthy human individuals. J was trimmed by 10 bases and V by 4 bases; bases with no gene match: 10. Germline CDR1 MNHNS, CDR2 SASEGT. The length of the CDR3 is 15 residues. Using immunoSEQ multiplex PCR, the repertoire was profiled, and TCRdb retains in-frame clones only, with some absent. Seen here are about 1 million clones, about three quarters observed once, and the top ten hold 1.2% to 1.5%. The chain recombines TRBV6-1 with TRBJ1-3, with 10 bases lining up with TRBD1. Sequencing used memory CD4+ T cells sorted from blood. Indicated subset: CD45RA-negative fraction. This sequence was found in a man aged 18 to 29 in good health. The DNA of the CDR3 is TGTGCCAGCAGTGTAGCCGGGACAGGGGAGCGGACCATATATTTT. The encoded protein is CASSVAGTGERTIYF.